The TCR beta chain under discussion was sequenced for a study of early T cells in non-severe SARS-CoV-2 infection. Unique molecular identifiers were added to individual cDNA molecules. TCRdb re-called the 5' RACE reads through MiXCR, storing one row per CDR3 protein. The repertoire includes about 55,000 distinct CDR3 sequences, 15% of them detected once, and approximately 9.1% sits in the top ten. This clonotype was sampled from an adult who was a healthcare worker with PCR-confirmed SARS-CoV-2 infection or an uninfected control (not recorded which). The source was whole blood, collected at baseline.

CDR3 nucleotides: TGCAGTGCCTGGGAGGGAGGGCCGAGGGATACGCAGTATTTT. It specifies CSAWEGGPRDTQYF. The rearrangement links TRBV20-1 to TRBJ2-3; 7 positions agree with TRBD2. V dropped 6 bases and J dropped 6; count of bases not matched to a gene: 12. Germline V CDR1 and CDR2: DFQATT, SNEGSKA (reference sequence). The CDR3 contains 14 residues.